A selection of T cell receptor beta chains follows, all from one sample in a study of blood T cell repertoires in COVID-19. TCRdb keeps only in-frame clones here, not all; method: immunoSEQ multiplex PCR. Of 140,000 or so clones in the sample, just under 80% are singletons; the top ten hold 1.9%. The specimen sequenced was peripheral blood. The receptors were gathered from a woman aged 55-70 years with acute or convalescent COVID-19. Both conserved end residues are part of each CDR3. The D gene is left open where the match is weak. Rows may omit the clone size; those that give it use once, few, many or a size class.

v_call	d_call	clone_size	j_call	cdr3_aa	cdr3_nt
TRBV6-1	NA	NA	TRBJ1-5	CASSDGLGNQPQHF	TGTGCCAGCAGTGATGGACTGGGGAATCAGCCCCAGCATTTT
TRBV5-1	NA	NA	TRBJ2-3	CASSRLGTDTQYF	TGCGCCAGCAGCCGTCTCGGCACAGATACGCAGTATTTT
TRBV19	NA	few	TRBJ2-1	CASSILGSNWDEQFF	TGTGCCAGTAGTATTCTAGGCTCCAATTGGGATGAGCAGTTCTTC
TRBV12-3/TRBV12-4	NA	NA	TRBJ1-2	CASRSGLGGYTF	TGTGCCAGCAGATCAGGGCTGGGAGGCTACACCTTC
TRBV13	TRBD1	NA	TRBJ2-7	CASRGGQGNEQYF	TGTGCCAGCAGAGGTGGACAGGGCAACGAGCAGTACTTC
TRBV24-1	TRBD2	NA	TRBJ2-5	CATSDSASGEETQYF	TGTGCCACCAGTGACTCCGCTAGCGGGGAAGAGACCCAGTACTTC
TRBV28	NA	NA	TRBJ2-2	CASSFFRSPGELFF	TGTGCCAGCAGTTTTTTTCGGTCCCCCGGGGAGCTGTTTTTT
TRBV28	TRBD1	NA	TRBJ2-1	CASSFIRDRDLNLLLNEQFF	TGTGCCAGCAGTTTTATCCGGGACAGGGACCTAAACCTCCTTCTCAATGAGCAGTTCTTC
TRBV6-5	TRBD1	NA	TRBJ1-3	CASRAGDRGNTIYF	TGTGCCAGCAGGGCCGGGGACAGGGGAAACACCATATATTTT
TRBV5-8	NA	NA	TRBJ2-1	CASSLRGLSSYNEQFF	TGTGCCAGCAGCTTAAGGGGCTTGAGCTCCTACAATGAGCAGTTCTTC
TRBV7-9	NA	NA	TRBJ2-3	CASSFFPARVRSTDTQYF	TGTGCCAGCAGCTTTTTTCCCGCTAGAGTAAGAAGCACAGATACGCAGTATTTT
TRBV5-1	NA	NA	TRBJ2-7	CASSGLATTYEQYF	TGCGCCAGCAGCGGTCTAGCGACTACCTACGAGCAGTACTTC
TRBV28	NA	NA	TRBJ2-4	CASSPYAGGKNIQYF	TGTGCCAGCAGCCCATATGCAGGTGGCAAAAACATTCAGTACTTC
TRBV19	NA	NA	TRBJ1-6	CASRSIGQFNSPLHF	TGTGCCAGTAGGAGTATTGGGCAGTTTAATTCACCCCTCCACTTT
TRBV6-5	NA	NA	TRBJ2-5	CASSYLGEETQYF	TGTGCCAGCAGTTACCTCGGGGAAGAGACCCAGTACTTC
TRBV27	TRBD1	NA	TRBJ1-3	CASSPLTADRAGNTIYF	TGTGCCAGCAGTCCATTGACAGCCGACAGGGCTGGAAACACCATATATTTT
TRBV21-1	NA	NA	TRBJ2-1	CASSKDFTSGMVEQFF	TGTGCCAGCAGCAAAGATTTCACTAGCGGGATGGTTGAGCAGTTCTTC
TRBV5-1	TRBD2	few	TRBJ2-5	CASSTSSGSIHSDKETQYF	TGCGCCAGCAGCACTAGTAGCGGGAGTATTCACAGTGACAAAGAGACCCAGTACTTC
TRBV11-2	NA	once	TRBJ1-2	CASSSTGSYGYTF	TGTGCCAGCAGCTCGACAGGTTCCTATGGCTACACCTTC
TRBV6-6	NA	NA	TRBJ2-7	CASTYGRGNEQYF	TGTGCCAGCACTTACGGACGAGGGAACGAGCAGTACTTC
TRBV18	NA	NA	TRBJ1-2	CASSPLGLGGHGYTF	TGTGCCAGCTCACCTCTCGGACTAGGTGGTCACGGCTACACCTTC
TRBV20-1	TRBD2	once	TRBJ2-1	CSAREGGWQFF	TGCAGTGCCCGGGAGGGGGGTTGGCAGTTCTTC
TRBV5-4	TRBD1	NA	TRBJ1-2	CASSYGTGGYGYTF	TGTGCCAGCAGCTACGGGACAGGGGGCTATGGCTACACCTTC
TRBV19	NA	NA	TRBJ1-6	CASSIVGHQGSPLHF	TGTGCCAGTAGTATAGTCGGACATCAAGGGTCACCCCTCCACTTT
TRBV6-6	TRBD2	NA	TRBJ2-3	CASGAGGFADTQYF	TGTGCCAGCGGAGCGGGAGGGTTCGCAGATACGCAGTATTTT
TRBV5-5	NA	NA	TRBJ2-7	CASSLERTLGGNDEQYF	TGTGCCAGCAGCTTGGAGCGGACCTTGGGCGGTAATGACGAGCAGTACTTC
TRBV2	TRBD2	NA	TRBJ2-7	CASSEWGTSGSYEQYF	TGTGCCAGCAGTGAATGGGGGACTAGCGGCTCCTACGAGCAGTACTTC
TRBV14	NA	NA	TRBJ2-3	CASSQEKTGYGPKYF	TGTGCCAGCAGCCAAGAAAAAACAGGGTATGGGCCGAAGTATTTT
TRBV28	NA	NA	TRBJ1-5	CASSFRGRGNQPQHF	TGTGCCAGCAGTTTTCGGGGTAGGGGCAATCAGCCCCAGCATTTT
TRBV6-5	NA	NA	TRBJ2-3	CASSYSQISTDTQYF	TGTGCCAGCAGTTACAGTCAGATTAGCACAGATACGCAGTATTTT
TRBV4-1	TRBD2	NA	TRBJ2-7	CASSQDPGGAYEQYF	TGCGCCAGCAGCCAAGACCCGGGAGGGGCCTACGAGCAGTACTTC
TRBV4-2	NA	NA	TRBJ1-4	CASSSERGEEKLFF	TGTGCCAGCAGCTCGGAGAGAGGAGAGGAAAAACTGTTTTTT
TRBV7-2	NA	NA	TRBJ1-1	CASSFAGNTEAFF	TGTGCCAGCAGCTTTGCCGGGAACACTGAAGCTTTCTTT
TRBV7-9	TRBD1	few	TRBJ2-3	CASSFPTGVTDTQYF	TGTGCCAGCAGCTTCCCGACAGGGGTGACAGATACGCAGTATTTT
TRBV9	TRBD1	NA	TRBJ1-3	CASSDIGQGPGNTIYF	TGTGCCAGCAGCGACATAGGACAGGGGCCTGGAAACACCATATATTTT
TRBV28	NA	few	TRBJ1-2	CASSSPHPSRDGYTF	TGTGCCAGCAGTTCCCCCCATCCTTCCCGGGATGGCTACACCTTC
TRBV28	NA	NA	TRBJ1-2	CASSFGGGYTF	TGTGCCAGCAGTTTTGGGGGGGGCTACACCTTC
TRBV28	NA	few	TRBJ1-1	CASSLSGTPRLAFF	TGTGCCAGCAGTTTATCTGGGACTCCCCGATTGGCTTTCTTT
TRBV28	NA	NA	TRBJ2-3	CATRDRGTTDTQYF	TGTGCCACCCGGGACAGAGGGACTACAGATACGCAGTATTTT
TRBV5-1	NA	NA	TRBJ2-7	CASSLAGRGAERHSYEQYF	TGCGCCAGCAGCTTGGCGGGCCGCGGAGCGGAGCGCCACTCCTACGAGCAGTACTTC
TRBV5-1	TRBD2	NA	TRBJ2-2	CASSQGKGGRIIGELFF	TGCGCCAGCAGCCAAGGAAAGGGCGGGAGAATTATCGGGGAGCTGTTTTTT
TRBV6-1	NA	NA	TRBJ2-1	CASSEEGRGEQFF	TGTGCCAGCAGTGAGGAGGGGCGGGGTGAGCAGTTCTTC
TRBV28	TRBD1	NA	TRBJ1-5	CASSLEWAGGLDQPQHF	TGTGCCAGCAGTTTGGAGTGGGCAGGGGGCCTTGATCAGCCCCAGCATTTT
TRBV3-1/TRBV3-2	TRBD2	NA	TRBJ2-7	CASSWTSGGYEQYF	TGTGCCAGCAGCTGGACTAGCGGGGGCTACGAGCAGTACTTC
TRBV27	NA	NA	TRBJ1-1	CASSLRVGSTEAFF	TGTGCCAGCAGTTTGCGGGTTGGTAGCACTGAAGCTTTCTTT
TRBV7-9	NA	few	TRBJ1-2	CASSLQGFYGYTF	TGTGCCAGCAGCTTACAGGGGTTCTATGGCTACACCTTC
TRBV27	TRBD2	NA	TRBJ2-1	CASSLGLAGYNEQFF	TGTGCCAGCAGCCTGGGACTAGCGGGGTACAATGAGCAGTTCTTC
TRBV5-4	TRBD2	few	TRBJ2-2	CASSSGLAGGPRDGELFF	TGTGCCAGCAGCTCGGGACTAGCGGGAGGGCCAAGGGACGGGGAGCTGTTTTTT
TRBV5-1	TRBD1	NA	TRBJ1-1	CASSLVGTGVGFF	TGCGCCAGCAGCTTGGTGGGGACAGGGGTTGGGTTCTTT
TRBV28	TRBD1	NA	TRBJ2-1	CASSPLGQGSYNEQFF	TGTGCCAGCAGTCCACTGGGACAGGGGTCCTACAATGAGCAGTTCTTC